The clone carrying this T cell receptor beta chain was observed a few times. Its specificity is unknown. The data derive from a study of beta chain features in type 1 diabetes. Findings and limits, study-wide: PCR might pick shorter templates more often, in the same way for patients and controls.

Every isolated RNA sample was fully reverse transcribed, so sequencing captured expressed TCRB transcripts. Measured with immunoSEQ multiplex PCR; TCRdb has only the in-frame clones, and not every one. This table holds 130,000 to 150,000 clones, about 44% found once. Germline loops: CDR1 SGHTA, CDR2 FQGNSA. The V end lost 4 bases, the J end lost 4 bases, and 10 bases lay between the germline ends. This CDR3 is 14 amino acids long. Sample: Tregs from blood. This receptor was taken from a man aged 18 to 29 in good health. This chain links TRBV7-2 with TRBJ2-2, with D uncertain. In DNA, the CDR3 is TGTGCCAGCAGCTCCCTCCAGGTCACCGGGGAGCTGTTTTTT. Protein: CASSSLQVTGELFF. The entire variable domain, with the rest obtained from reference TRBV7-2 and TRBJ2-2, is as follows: GAGVSQSPSNKVTEKGKDVELRCDPISGHTALYWYRQSLGQGLEFLIYFQGNSAPDKSGLPSDRFSAERTGGSVSTLTIQRTQQEDSAVYLCASSSLQVTGELFFGEGSRLTVL.